The 2 T cell receptor beta chains below all came from one sample that was sequenced in a study of shared clonotypes between healthy human individuals. Produced via immunoSEQ multiplex PCR; TCRdb's table is partial and in-frame only. The sample includes 2 million to 2.5 million clones, 95% of them seen just once. The sample comprised naive CD4+ T cells sorted from blood. Subset defined: CD45RA+ positively selected. The receptors come from a man aged 18-30 years in good health.

The rearrangement joins TRBV7-9 to TRBJ2-1; D call uncertain. The V gene's germline CDR1 is SEHNR and CDR2 FQNEAQ (reference sequence). V lost 2 bases to trimming and J lost 2 bases, with 10 bases between them. This CDR3 has 15 residues. The CDR3 nucleotides are TGTGCCAGCAGCTTAAACTATAACCCCTACAATGAGCAGTTCTTC. It encodes CASSLNYNPYNEQFF.

This clone was seen more than once but under ten times. The chain joins TRBV6-4 to TRBJ1-6; 8 bases agree with TRBD1. Germline lookup yields CDR1 MRHNA and CDR2 SNTAGT. The trim removed 3 bases at V and 7 bases at J, leaving 2 bases unmatched. The CDR3 sequence is 14 residues long. The CDR3 is CASSDQGANSPLHF. The CDR3, as DNA: TGTGCCAGCAGTGATCAGGGGGCCAATTCACCCCTCCACTTT.